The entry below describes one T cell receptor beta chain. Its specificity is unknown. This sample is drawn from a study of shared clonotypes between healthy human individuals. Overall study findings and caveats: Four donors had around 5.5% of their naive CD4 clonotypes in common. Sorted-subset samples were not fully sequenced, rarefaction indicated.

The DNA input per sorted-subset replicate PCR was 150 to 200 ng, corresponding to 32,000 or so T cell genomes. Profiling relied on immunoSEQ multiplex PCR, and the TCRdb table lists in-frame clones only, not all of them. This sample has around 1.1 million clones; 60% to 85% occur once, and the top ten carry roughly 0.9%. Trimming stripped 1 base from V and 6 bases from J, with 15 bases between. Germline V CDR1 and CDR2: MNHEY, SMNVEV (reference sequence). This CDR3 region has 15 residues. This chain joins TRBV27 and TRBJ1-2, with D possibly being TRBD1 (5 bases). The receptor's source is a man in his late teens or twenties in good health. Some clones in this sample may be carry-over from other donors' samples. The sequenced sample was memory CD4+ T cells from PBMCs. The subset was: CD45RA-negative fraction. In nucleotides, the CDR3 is TGTGCCAGCAGTTTATATGGGACGGCAAAGGATGGCTACACCTTC. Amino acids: CASSLYGTAKDGYTF.